One and the same sample provided the 32 T cell receptor beta chains below, sequenced in a study of blood T cell repertoires in COVID-19 (dated by TCRdb to 2020 to 2022). Library construction relied on the immunoSEQ multiplex PCR assay. Sourced from immuneACCESS, this table was stored by TCRdb with only in-frame sequences that have V and J called. A share of the clones is absent; for the studies checked, an unresolved V gene accounts for under half, and the remainder has no known explanation. The sample has 45,000 to 55,000 clones on record, roughly 84% of them singletons. The ten largest clones capture approximately 10% of the sample. Input material: peripheral blood. Every receptor here comes from a man between 65 and 80 years old with active COVID-19.

This chain joins TRBV4-1 and TRBJ1-1; 12 bases map to TRBD1. With V trimmed by 6 bases and J by 6 bases, 8 bases remained unmatched. CDR3 size: 15 residues. Germline assignment: CDR1 MGHRA and CDR2 YSYEKL. In DNA form, the CDR3 reads TGCGCCAGCAGAGGGACAGGGGGCTGGTTGGCTGAAGCTTTCTTT. This translates into CASRGTGGWLAEAFF.

The J gene is TRBJ2-3, the V gene TRBV19, with TRBD1 identical over 7 bases. V shed 5 bases, J shed 4 bases, and the junction held 6 bases outside the gene matches. Germline CDR1 is LNHDA and CDR2 is SQIVND (reference sequence). CDR3 length equals 14 residues. The CDR3 loop reads CASSWRQGPDTQYF. CDR3 in DNA: TGTGCCAGTAGTTGGAGACAGGGCCCAGATACGCAGTATTTT.

This clone is classed as medium-sized. The chain joins TRBV6-4 to TRBJ2-3; 10 positions agree with TRBD1. Germline-derived CDR1 and CDR2 are MRHNA and SNTAGT. This CDR3 has 15 amino acids. With 2 bases clipped from V and 5 bases from J, the junction kept 4 bases outside the gene matches. The CDR3 DNA follows: TGTGCCAGCAGTGACGGCGGACAGGGGGGAGATACGCAGTATTTT. Protein: CASSDGGQGGDTQYF.

The gene calls are TRBV7-2 and TRBJ1-3; possible D gene TRBD1, 6 bases. This CDR3 comprises 14 residues. Trimming removed 5 bases at V and 2 bases at J, with 10 bases between. Germline values: CDR1 SGHTA, CDR2 FQGNSA. CDR3 coding DNA: TGTGCCAGCAGCATGGACAGTCCTGGAAACACCATATATTTT. This translates into CASSMDSPGNTIYF.

V gene TRBV10-1 combines with J gene TRBJ2-2; TRBD2 matches at 13 bases. CDR1 and CDR2 from the germline V gene are WNHNN and SYGVQD (reference sequence). CDR3 size: 16 residues. J gave up 7 bases and V 10 bases, and 12 bases lay outside the gene matches. The CDR3 is CATTSGGSPCGGELFF. The CDR3 DNA reads TGCGCCACGACTAGCGGGGGGTCTCCTTGTGGCGGGGAGCTGTTTTTT.

The chain has TRBV7-8 and TRBJ1-4; no reliable D call. Between the trimmed V and J ends, which lost 5 bases and 7 bases, there was a span of 11 bases. CDR3 length: 13 residues. Per germline, CDR1 SGHVS and CDR2 FQNEAQ. CDR3 loop: CASSPREGEKLFF. CDR3 bases: TGTGCCAGCAGCCCCCGGGAGGGTGAAAAACTGTTTTTT.

The chain carries TRBV24-1 and TRBJ2-1, with D perhaps TRBD1 (6 bases). Trimming pared 3 bases from V and 0 bases from J, leaving 11 bases between. This CDR3 is 16 amino acids long. Germline V CDR1 and CDR2: KGHDR, SFDVKD. The CDR3 DNA is TGTGCCACCAGTGATCAGGGGAAGAGCTCCTACAATGAGCAGTTCTTC. Translated, it gives CATSDQGKSSYNEQFF.

V gene TRBV4-3 combines with J gene TRBJ2-3; a weak D match, TRBD2 (6 bases). V was clipped by 6 bases and J by 5 bases, with 9 bases between them. Germline V lookup: CDR1 LGHNA, CDR2 YSLEER. CDR3 length: 12 amino acids. DNA for the CDR3: TGCGCCAGCAGTCGGGGGTTAGATACGCAGTATTTT. As protein: CASSRGLDTQYF.

This clone was found once. This chain connects TRBV7-9 to TRBJ1-3; 7 bases are a match to TRBD1. CDR1 and CDR2 (germline): SEHNR, FQNEAQ (reference sequence). The CDR3 is made up of 16 amino acids. Unmatched junction bases numbered 7, after V lost 5 bases and J lost 0 bases. Written as DNA, the CDR3 is TGTGCCAGCAGCCCCCGGACAGGCCTCTCTGGAAACACCATATATTTT. Protein sequence: CASSPRTGLSGNTIYF.

The rearrangement links TRBV5-6 to TRBJ2-5; no definite D call. The CDR3 is made up of 14 amino acids. V lost 0 bases, J lost 4 bases, and 10 bases lay in between. Germline V lookup: CDR1 SGHDT, CDR2 YYEEEE. CDR3 protein: CASSLVGRRETQYF. The CDR3 DNA is TGTGCCAGCAGCTTGGTGGGCAGAAGAGAGACCCAGTACTTC.

V is TRBV5-1 and J is TRBJ2-2, with TRBD1 matching over 9 bases. The germline V gene encodes CDR1 SGHRS and CDR2 YFSETQ. V was clipped by 4 bases and J by 3 bases; unmatched bases: 7. The length of the CDR3 is 16 residues. The CDR3 bases are TGCGCCAGCAGCCTGGATGGACAGGGGTACACCGGGGAGCTGTTTTTT. Translated: CASSLDGQGYTGELFF.

The J gene is TRBJ1-5, the V gene TRBV5-1; tentative D call: TRBD1 (6 bases). V gave up 1 base and J gave up 6 bases, with 11 bases separating them. The germline V gene encodes CDR1 SGHRS and CDR2 YFSETQ. This CDR3 has 14 residues. CDR3 sequence (DNA): TGCGCCAGCAGCTTGCAGGGGACGGGTCAGCCCCAGCATTTT. Its translation is CASSLQGTGQPQHF. The whole variable domain, filled in from reference TRBV5-1 and TRBJ1-5, reads KAGVTQTPRYLIKTRGQQVTLSCSPISGHRSVSWYQQTPGQGLQFLFEYFSETQRNKGNFPGRFSGRQFSNSRSEMNVSTLELGDSALYLCASSLQGTGQPQHFGDGTRLSIL.

This chain links TRBV2 with TRBJ2-2, with 7 bases fitting TRBD1. Trimming took 4 bases from V and 5 from J; bases not matched to a gene: 7. The CDR3 is made up of 15 amino acids. The germline CDR1 and CDR2 sequences are SNHLY and FYNNEI. The CDR3 DNA reads TGTGCCAGCAGTGGTACGGGACAGACGACCGGGGAGCTGTTTTTT. Protein product: CASSGTGQTTGELFF.

The rearrangement joins TRBV7-2 to TRBJ1-1; no clear D gene. The germline CDR1 and CDR2 sequences are SGHTA and FQGNSA. The V end lost 11 bases, the J end lost 2 bases, and 15 bases lay between the germline ends. The length of the CDR3 is 13 residues. The CDR3 DNA reads TGTGCCCAAAGACTATCGCATAACACTGAAGCTTTCTTT. Protein sequence: CAQRLSHNTEAFF. The full variable domain, in which reference TRBV7-2 and TRBJ1-1 provide the parts outside the CDR3, is GAGVSQSPSNKVTEKGKDVELRCDPISGHTALYWYRQSLGQGLEFLIYFQGNSAPDKSGLPSDRFSAERTGGSVSTLTIQRTQQEDSAVYLCAQRLSHNTEAFFGQGTRLTVV.

The V call is TRBV7-2, the J call TRBJ2-5; 9 nucleotides line up with TRBD2. Germline V lookup: CDR1 SGHTA, CDR2 FQGNSA. There are 17 residues in the CDR3. V shed 0 bases and J 0 bases; nucleotides not matched to a gene: 5. The chain's CDR3 is CASSLAASGGYQETQYF. CDR3 DNA sequence: TGTGCCAGCAGCTTAGCGGCGAGCGGGGGGTACCAAGAGACCCAGTACTTC.

The V call is TRBV21-1, the J call TRBJ1-1; TRBD1 is taken as the D call from the table, unchecked against the DNA. TRBV21-1 is a recognized pseudogene. The CDR3 sequence is 16 residues long. The CDR3 sequence is CASSKEDRGRKTEAFF. The CDR3 bases are TGTGCCAGCAGCAAAGAGGACAGGGGGCGGAAAACTGAAGCTTTCTTT.

This clone was counted only a few times. This chain uses TRBV19 with TRBJ2-7, with TRBD2 matching over 12 bases. The CDR3 is 16 amino acids. Germline V gene sequence: CDR1 LNHDA, CDR2 SQIVND (reference sequence). The V gene end was trimmed by 3 bases and the J gene end by 6 bases; junction bases not matched to a gene: 9. The CDR3 reads CASSIGLAGGPSEQYF. CDR3 nucleotides: TGTGCCAGTAGTATCGGGCTAGCGGGGGGGCCGAGCGAGCAGTACTTC.

The chain uses TRBV2 and TRBJ1-2; 7 nucleotides match TRBD1. V was pared by 6 bases and J by 8 bases, with 15 bases of the junction left unmatched. This CDR3 comprises 15 residues. Germline lookup yields CDR1 SNHLY and CDR2 FYNNEI. The CDR3 DNA follows: TGTGCCAGCAGGGCCCCGGGACAGATCTATGGAGGCTACACCTTC. Encoded protein: CASRAPGQIYGGYTF.

This chain connects TRBV7-2 to TRBJ2-2; 14 nucleotides align to TRBD2. The CDR3 is 16 amino acids. The V gene end was trimmed by 5 bases and the J gene end by 4 bases; junction bases not matched to a gene: 3. The germline V gene has CDR1 SGHTA and CDR2 FQGNSA. The CDR3 DNA is TGTGCCAGCAGCAGACTAGCGGGGGGGCTCACCGGGGAGCTGTTTTTT. Translating gives CASSRLAGGLTGELFF.

The rearrangement joins TRBV7-9 to TRBJ1-2; 9 bases are shared with TRBD1. Germline CDR1 and CDR2: SEHNR and FQNEAQ (reference sequence). This CDR3 spans 13 amino acids. The V and J ends lost 3 bases and 8 bases, in that order; junction bases with no gene match: 4. As DNA, the CDR3 is TGTGCCAGCAGCTTCGGGACAGGGAGAGGCTACACCTTC. The encoded protein is CASSFGTGRGYTF.

The chain joins TRBV6-1 to TRBJ1-2; 7 bases agree with TRBD1. Germline V gene lookup returns CDR1 MNHNS and CDR2 SASEGT. The CDR3 is 14 amino acids. V shed 1 base and J 5 bases; nucleotides not matched to a gene: 4. The CDR3: CASSEDRGGYGYTF. The CDR3 DNA follows: TGTGCCAGCAGTGAAGACAGGGGTGGGTATGGCTACACCTTC.

The chain couples TRBV2 to TRBJ2-2; D gene uncertain. V was shortened by 4 bases and J by 8 bases, with 5 bases between the two germline ends. The CDR3 spans 11 residues. Germline-derived CDR1 and CDR2 are SNHLY and FYNNEI. CDR3 DNA sequence: TGTGCCAGCAGTGTTTCTGGGGAGCTGTTTTTT. It yields the protein CASSVSGELFF.

The rearrangement joins TRBV11-2 to TRBJ2-5; 12 bases fit TRBD2. The CDR3 has 15 residues. CDR1 is SGHAT, CDR2 FQNNGV, per germline. J was trimmed by 8 bases and V by 4 bases; bases with no gene match: 8. In DNA form, the CDR3 reads TGTGCCAGCAGCTCACTAGCGGGGGGCTTCCGAACCCAGTACTTC. Translation gives CASSSLAGGFRTQYF.

There are a few counts of this clone. The genes are TRBV7-9 and TRBJ2-2; the match to TRBD1 covers 7 bases. Germline V gene lookup returns CDR1 SEHNR and CDR2 FQNEAQ (reference sequence). V shed 1 base and J 4 bases; nucleotides not matched to a gene: 3. This CDR3 is built from 15 residues. The CDR3 reads CASSLDRGTTGELFF. The CDR3 DNA follows: TGTGCCAGCAGCTTAGACAGGGGAACCACCGGGGAGCTGTTTTTT.

This chain joins TRBV7-2 and TRBJ2-5; TRBD2 matches 10 bases. Germline V gives CDR1 SGHTA, CDR2 FQGNSA. V lost 1 base to trimming and J lost 4 bases; unmatched junction nucleotides: 6. The CDR3 extends over 16 amino acids. CDR3 nucleotide sequence: TGTGCCAGCAGCTTAGTTCTAGCGGGGGACCCAGAGACCCAGTACTTC. Protein product: CASSLVLAGDPETQYF.

J is TRBJ1-2 and V is TRBV9; D is unclear. Trimming removed 0 bases at V and 7 bases at J, with 16 bases between. This CDR3 has 15 amino acids. Germline lookup yields CDR1 SGDLS and CDR2 YYNGEE. The CDR3 sequence: CASSVAWEGRGGYTF. Here the CDR3 DNA reads TGTGCCAGCAGCGTAGCTTGGGAGGGTCGGGGTGGCTACACCTTC.

This clone was recorded once. V and J are TRBV7-8 and TRBJ1-1; D is undetermined. V was trimmed by 2 bases and J by 1 base, leaving 5 bases between them. The germline gives CDR1 SGHVS, CDR2 FQNEAQ. CDR3 length: 13 amino acids. CDR3 amino acids: CASSLIQNTEAFF. The CDR3, as DNA: TGTGCCAGCAGCTTAATCCAGAACACTGAAGCTTTCTTT.

The rearrangement links TRBV7-3 to TRBJ1-5, with no clear D. Trimming pared 5 bases from V and 0 bases from J, leaving 5 bases between. Germline CDR1 reads SGHTA; CDR2 reads FQGTGA. The CDR3 sequence is 13 residues long. This CDR3 reads CASSEYSNQPQHF. In nucleotides, the CDR3 is TGTGCCAGCAGCGAGTATAGCAATCAGCCCCAGCATTTT.

This clone was picked up a small number of times. The genes are TRBV6-4 and TRBJ2-1; the D gene is possibly TRBD2 (7 bases). The germline V gene encodes CDR1 MRHNA and CDR2 SNTAGT. V shed 0 bases and J shed 7 bases, with 13 bases lying between them. This CDR3 has 15 residues. The CDR3 region is CASSDSRGGSNEQFF. The CDR3 DNA follows: TGTGCCAGCAGTGACTCGAGGGGGGGTTCTAATGAGCAGTTCTTC.

V gene TRBV2 combines with J gene TRBJ2-5; 8 bases are shared with TRBD1. This CDR3 contains 14 residues. The J segment lost 5 bases and the V segment lost 5 bases, leaving 7 bases of the junction unmatched. The germline V gene encodes CDR1 SNHLY and CDR2 FYNNEI. CDR3 in amino acids: CASSKTGGRETQYF. CDR3 DNA sequence: TGTGCCAGCAGTAAAACAGGGGGAAGGGAGACCCAGTACTTC.

The V and J genes are TRBV7-9 and TRBJ2-5, with D tentatively TRBD1 (5 bases). Germline-derived CDR1 and CDR2 are SEHNR and FQNEAQ (reference sequence). The CDR3 contains 16 residues. V lost 3 bases to trimming and J lost 2 bases, with 16 bases between them. CDR3 amino acids: CASSFRGPGGQETQYF. In nucleotides, the CDR3 is TGTGCCAGCAGCTTTAGGGGTCCGGGTGGACAAGAGACCCAGTACTTC.

The rearrangement joins TRBV7-9 to TRBJ1-1, with D hard to call. There are 12 residues in the CDR3. CDR1 is SEHNR, CDR2 FQNEAQ, per germline (reference sequence). V lost 8 bases and J lost 1, with 8 bases in between. CDR3 region: CASSRGNTEAFF. CDR3 nucleotides: TGTGCCAGCTCCCGAGGGAACACTGAAGCTTTCTTT.